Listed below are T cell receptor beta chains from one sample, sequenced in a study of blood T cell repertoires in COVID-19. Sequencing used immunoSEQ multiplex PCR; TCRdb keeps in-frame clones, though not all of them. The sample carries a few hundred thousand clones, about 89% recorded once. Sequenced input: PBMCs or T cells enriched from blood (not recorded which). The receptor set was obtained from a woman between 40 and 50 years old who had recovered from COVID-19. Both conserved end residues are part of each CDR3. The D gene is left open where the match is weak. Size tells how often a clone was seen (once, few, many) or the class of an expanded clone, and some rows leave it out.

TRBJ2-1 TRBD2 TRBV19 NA TGTGCCAGTAGTCTTCGGACTAGCGGGAGAGGCTACAATGAGCAGTTCTTC CASSLRTSGRGYNEQFF
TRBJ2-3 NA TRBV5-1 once TGCGCCAGCAGCTCCCGCTCAGGGTACACAGATACGCAGTATTTT CASSSRSGYTDTQYF
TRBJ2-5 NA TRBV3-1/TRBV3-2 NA TGTGCCAGCAGCCCGGATCTTAGCGCGTTCGGGCAGTACTTC CASSPDLSAFGQYF
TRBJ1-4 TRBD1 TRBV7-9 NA TGTGCCAGCAGCTTGGGACAGGAGTATGAAAAACTGTTTTTT CASSLGQEYEKLFF
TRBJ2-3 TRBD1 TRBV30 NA TGTGCCTGGAGTAGGGGGCGCACAGATACGCAGTATTTT CAWSRGRTDTQYF
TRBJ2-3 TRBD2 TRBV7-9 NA TGTGCCAGCAGCTTACGAAGGGTTGCGGGGGGGACAGATACGCAGTATTTT CASSLRRVAGGTDTQYF
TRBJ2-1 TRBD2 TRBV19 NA TGTGCCAGTAGTATAGGTTCCAGCGGGGGCTACAATGAGCAGTTCTTC CASSIGSSGGYNEQFF
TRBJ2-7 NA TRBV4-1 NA TGCGCCAGCAGCAGAGTTGGAGACGACGAGCAGTACTTC CASSRVGDDEQYF
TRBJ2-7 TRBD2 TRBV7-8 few TGTGCCAGCAGCTGGACTAGCGGGGAGTACGAGCAGTACTTC CASSWTSGEYEQYF
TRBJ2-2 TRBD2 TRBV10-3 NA TGTGCCATCTCCGGAGATAGCGGGAGCCCCTTGGGGGAGCTGTTTTTT CAISGDSGSPLGELFF
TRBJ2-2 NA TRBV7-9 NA TGTGCCAGCAGCTTAGTCGCGAGGAACACCGGGGAGCTGTTTTTT CASSLVARNTGELFF
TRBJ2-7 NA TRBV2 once TGTGCCAGCACCCCGACTGTGGGGGGGCAGTACTTC CASTPTVGGQYF
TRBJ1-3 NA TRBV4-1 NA TGCGCCAGCAGCCAAGATCAAGGAAACACCATATATTTT CASSQDQGNTIYF
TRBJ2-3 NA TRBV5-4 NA TGTGCCAGCAGCCTGCCCGGTACAGTTGACACAGATACGCAGTATTTT CASSLPGTVDTDTQYF
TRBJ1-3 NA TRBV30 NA TGTGCCTGGAGTGCCAGCTCTGGAAACACCATATATTTT CAWSASSGNTIYF
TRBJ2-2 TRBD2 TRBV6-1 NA TGTGCCAGCAGTGAAGCGGTAGCGGGAGTTTTCACCGGGGAGCTGTTTTTT CASSEAVAGVFTGELFF
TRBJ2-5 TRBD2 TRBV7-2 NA TGTGCCAGCAGCCAGCGACTAGCCGCAGAGACCCAGTACTTC CASSQRLAAETQYF
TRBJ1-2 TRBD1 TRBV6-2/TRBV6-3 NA TGTGCCAGCAGTTACTCGAGAGGGACAGGGGGCGCCTATGGCTACACCTTC CASSYSRGTGGAYGYTF
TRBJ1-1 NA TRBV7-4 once TGTGCCAGCAGCTTCCGACTTCCCCGAGATGGGACTGAAGCTTTCTTT CASSFRLPRDGTEAFF
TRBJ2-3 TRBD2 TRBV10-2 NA TGCGCCAGCAGTGCGGGACTAGCGGAAAACACAGATACGCAGTATTTT CASSAGLAENTDTQYF
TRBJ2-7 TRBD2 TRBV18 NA TGTGCCAGCTCACCCGGACTAGCGGGGGGTTACGAGCAGTACTTC CASSPGLAGGYEQYF
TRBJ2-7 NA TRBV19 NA TGTGCCAGTAGTATGGCCCCTGGGACTGGTGGGGCTTGGGACGAGCAGTACTTC CASSMAPGTGGAWDEQYF
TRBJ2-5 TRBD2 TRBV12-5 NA TGTGCTAGTGGCCCGGGGGGCCAAGAGACCCAGTACTTC CASGPGGQETQYF
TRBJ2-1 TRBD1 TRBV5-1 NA TGCGCCAGCAGCCCATCGACAGGGGGCTTCGACAATGAGCAGTTCTTC CASSPSTGGFDNEQFF
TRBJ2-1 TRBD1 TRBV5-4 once TGTGCCAGCAGCCTTCTTCGGACAGGAGAGCAGTTCTTC CASSLLRTGEQFF
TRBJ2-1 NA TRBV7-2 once TGTGCCAGCAGCTTAGGGACTAAGAAGTACAATGAGCAGTTCTTC CASSLGTKKYNEQFF
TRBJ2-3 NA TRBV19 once TGTGCCAGTAGTCTTGCGACTAGGACAGATACGCAGTATTTT CASSLATRTDTQYF
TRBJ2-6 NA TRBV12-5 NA TGTGCTAGTGCTCTCCCGAGGGGGACTGGGGCCAACGTCCTGACTTTC CASALPRGTGANVLTF
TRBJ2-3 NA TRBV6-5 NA TGTGCCAGCAGTTACGGAGTAGCCACAGATACGCAGTATTTT CASSYGVATDTQYF
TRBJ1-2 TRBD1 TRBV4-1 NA TGCGCCAGCAGCCTACAACAGGGGGAGCGCTTTAACTATGGCTACACCTTC CASSLQQGERFNYGYTF